This is a list of T cell receptor beta chains from one sample in a study of T cell responses to AZD1222 COVID-19 vaccine. Produced via immunoSEQ multiplex PCR; TCRdb's table is partial and in-frame only. This sample has 150,000 to 200,000 clones, with approximately 92% found just once. The sample in question was peripheral blood, obtained 28 days after the second dose of the MenACWY control vaccine. These receptor sequences come from an adult who received the MenACWY meningococcal vaccine as a control. Each CDR3 is given with its conserved first and last residue. D genes are given only for firm matches. Clone size is given for some rows only: seen once, a few or many times, or a class if the clone is expanded.

v_call,j_call,d_call,clone_size,cdr3_length,cdr3_nt,cdr3_aa
TRBV6-5,TRBJ2-7,NA,NA,14,TGTGCCAGCAGTTACGGGCTCCTCGCGCCCGAGCAGTACTTC,CASSYGLLAPEQYF
TRBV3-1/TRBV3-2,TRBJ1-2,NA,NA,14,TGTGCCAGCACCCAAAACTGGGCAGACTATGGCTACACCTTC,CASTQNWADYGYTF
TRBV15,TRBJ1-5,TRBD1,NA,18,TGTGCCACCAGCAGAGGTATATGGAACAGGGGAGGGGATCAGCCCCAGCATTTT,CATSRGIWNRGGDQPQHF
TRBV12-5,TRBJ2-1,TRBD2,NA,16,TGTGCTAGTGGTCCGGGCGGGGGACTAGTTAAACATGAGCAGTTCTTC,CASGPGGGLVKHEQFF
TRBV19,TRBJ2-7,TRBD1,NA,14,TGTGCCAGTAGTATCGGGACAGCGTCCTACGAGCAGTACTTC,CASSIGTASYEQYF
TRBV7-9,TRBJ2-1,TRBD2,NA,14,TGTGCCAGCAGCCGTAGCGGGAGGGCCTATGAGCAGTTCTTC,CASSRSGRAYEQFF
TRBV5-1,TRBJ2-7,TRBD1,NA,16,TGCGCCAGCAGCTTGACGTCCGGGACAGGGGAACTCGAGCAGTACTTC,CASSLTSGTGELEQYF
TRBV19,TRBJ1-2,NA,NA,13,TGTGCCAGTAGTATACAGGGGAGCTATGGCTACACCTTC,CASSIQGSYGYTF
TRBV5-8,TRBJ1-6,NA,NA,15,TGTGCCAGCAGCTTGGTTACAGCTTCGAATTCACCCCTCCACTTT,CASSLVTASNSPLHF
TRBV30,TRBJ2-1,TRBD1,few,15,TGTGCCTGGAGTGTCGGGGGACAGGGGTACGGTGAGCAGTTCTTC,CAWSVGGQGYGEQFF
TRBV5-8,TRBJ1-2,TRBD1,NA,15,TGTGCCAGCAGCTTGGGACAGGGGGCTTGGTATGGCTACACCTTC,CASSLGQGAWYGYTF
TRBV21-1,TRBJ1-1,NA,NA,12,TGTGCCAGCAGGGTACGTGGCACTGAAGCTTTCTTT,CASRVRGTEAFF
TRBV3-1/TRBV3-2,TRBJ2-2,NA,NA,15,TGTGCCAGCAGCCAAGACTCGGGCATTACCGGGGAGCTGTTTTTT,CASSQDSGITGELFF
TRBV25-1,TRBJ2-7,NA,few,14,TGTGCCAGCAGTCCACCGGGACGCCAATACGAGCAGTACTTC,CASSPPGRQYEQYF
TRBV6-5,TRBJ1-1,NA,once,14,TGTGCCAGCAGTTACGATGGGACTTTGGCTGAAGCTTTCTTT,CASSYDGTLAEAFF
TRBV19,TRBJ2-7,NA,NA,14,TGTGCCAGTAGTATCACGCCCAGGGACTACGAGCAGTACTTC,CASSITPRDYEQYF
TRBV4-2,TRBJ2-3,TRBD1,NA,15,TGTGCCAGCAGCCAAGGACAGGGGGCTTCAGATACGCAGTATTTT,CASSQGQGASDTQYF
TRBV5-5,TRBJ2-1,TRBD2,NA,15,TGTGCCAGCAGCTGGGGGACTAGAACCTACAATGAGCAGTTCTTC,CASSWGTRTYNEQFF
TRBV5-6,TRBJ2-7,NA,NA,13,TGTGCCAGCAGCTTGGCCCCGCAGCGCGAGCAGTACTTC,CASSLAPQREQYF
TRBV7-3,TRBJ2-3,NA,NA,18,TGTGCCAGCAGCCCCCAAAGCCGGGACACGAGGAACACAGATACGCAGTATTTT,CASSPQSRDTRNTDTQYF
TRBV27,TRBJ2-3,NA,NA,13,TGTGCCAGCAGTACCCCACCCGGGGATACGCAGTATTTT,CASSTPPGDTQYF
TRBV24-1,TRBJ1-1,TRBD1,NA,14,TGTGCCACCAGTGACGGACAGGGGAGGACTGAAGCTTTCTTT,CATSDGQGRTEAFF
TRBV7-6,TRBJ2-1,NA,NA,17,TGTGCCAGCAGCTTATCCCCCACAGGGCCCTATTACAATGAGCAGTTCTTC,CASSLSPTGPYYNEQFF
TRBV20-1,TRBJ1-1,NA,NA,11,TGCAGTGCTAGAGATGTTCCTGAAGCTTTCTTT,CSARDVPEAFF
TRBV28,TRBJ2-3,NA,NA,14,TGTGCCAGCAGTCCAACAGGGTGGGCAGATACGCAGTATTTT,CASSPTGWADTQYF
TRBV14,TRBJ2-5,NA,NA,13,TGTGCCAGCAGCCCAGGGACTCCCTGGACCCAGTACTTC,CASSPGTPWTQYF
TRBV13,TRBJ1-1,NA,NA,11,TGTGCCAGCAGGTCAAACACTGAAGCTTTCTTT,CASRSNTEAFF
TRBV10-1,TRBJ2-3,NA,NA,12,TGCGCCAGCAGTCCTAACACAGATACGCAGTATTTT,CASSPNTDTQYF
TRBV7-3,TRBJ1-1,NA,NA,14,TGTGCCAGTCGGAAGGGACACCTTAACACTGAAGCTTTCTTT,CASRKGHLNTEAFF
TRBV6-5,TRBJ2-7,NA,NA,13,TGTGCCAGCATCCTAAGTGGGCTGAACGAGCAGTACTTC,CASILSGLNEQYF
TRBV5-5,TRBJ1-5,TRBD1,NA,14,TGTGCCAGCAGCTTACAGGGGCCAGGCCAGCCCCAGCATTTT,CASSLQGPGQPQHF
TRBV5-1,TRBJ2-7,NA,NA,15,TGCGCCAGCAGCTTCGCCCCGCAGCTGTCCTACGAGCAGTACTTC,CASSFAPQLSYEQYF
TRBV14,TRBJ1-1,NA,NA,14,TGTGCCAGCAGCCAAGAAACAGCTAACACTGAAGCTTTCTTT,CASSQETANTEAFF
TRBV5-8,TRBJ2-1,NA,once,16,TGTGCCAGCAGTCGGGGAGTAGGACAGCAAGGGGATGAGCAGTTCTTC,CASSRGVGQQGDEQFF
TRBV28,TRBJ2-2,TRBD1,NA,15,TGTGCCAGCAGACCTGGACAGGGAGTAACCGGGGAGCTGTTTTTT,CASRPGQGVTGELFF
TRBV29-1,TRBJ1-4,NA,NA,10,TGCAGACCGAAAATCGAAAAACTGTTTTTT,CRPKIEKLFF
TRBV29-1,TRBJ1-2,TRBD1,NA,13,TGCAGCGTCGAACAGGGGGCCTACTATGGCTACACCTTC,CSVEQGAYYGYTF
TRBV28,TRBJ2-3,NA,NA,10,TGTGCCAGCTCTTCAGATACGCAGTATTTT,CASSSDTQYF
TRBV9,TRBJ1-5,NA,NA,15,TGTGCCAGCAGCGTGACCGACAGAAGCAATCAGCCCCAGCATTTT,CASSVTDRSNQPQHF
TRBV29-1,TRBJ1-1,TRBD1,NA,13,TGCAGCGGCGATACAGGGGCCGGGGCTGAAGCTTTCTTT,CSGDTGAGAEAFF
TRBV19,TRBJ1-1,NA,NA,14,TGTGCCAGTAGTGCTATGGGGGCCCAACGCCCAGCTTTCTTT,CASSAMGAQRPAFF
TRBV4-1,TRBJ2-3,TRBD2,once,16,TGCGCCAGCAGCCCGGCCGGGACTAGCGGGAGAGGGACGCAGTATTTT,CASSPAGTSGRGTQYF
TRBV10-3,TRBJ2-6,NA,NA,15,TGTGCCATCAGTGAGTCAGGCGCTGGGGCCAACGTCCTGACTTTC,CAISESGAGANVLTF